The sequence of this TCR beta chain was determined in a study of control samples from healthy donors and cancer patients. The germline V gene encodes CDR1 SQVTM and CDR2 ANQGSEA. This CDR3 has 13 amino acids. Trimming removed 6 bases at V and 1 base at J, with 10 bases between. TCRdb's copy holds only in-frame clones and misses some; the assay was immunoSEQ multiplex PCR. The sample contains about 68,000 clones, approximately 83% of which appear only once. The specimen sequenced was blood. The genes are TRBV29-1 and TRBJ2-1; D not resolved. The clonotype comes from a man in his sixties in good health. The chain's CDR3 is CSVLTPSYNEQFF. CDR3 nucleotide sequence: TGCAGCGTCCTCACCCCGTCCTACAATGAGCAGTTCTTC.